This T cell receptor beta chain was found in a study of beta chain features in type 1 diabetes. Points from the study as a whole: PCR might favor shorter templates, but any such skew would affect patients and controls equally. Shortening that was moderate but significant affected the TCRB CDR3s of Type 1 diabetes patients in all four CD4+ subsets.

cDNA synthesis used the whole RNA isolate, giving expressed TCRB sequences. This table comes from immunoSEQ multiplex PCR, and its TCRdb copy is limited to in-frame clones, with some not included. The data show under 300,000 clones, about 15% seen once. Germline CDR1 reads KGHSH; CDR2 reads LQKENI. The CDR3 runs to 17 residues. Between the trimmed V and J ends, which lost 2 bases and 5 bases, there was a span of 19 bases. With respect to this clone: Its cognate antigen is unknown.

The chain couples TRBV18 to TRBJ1-3; perhaps TRBD1 as D (6 bases). This receptor was taken from a man aged 30-40 years with type 1 diabetes. The sample was naive CD4+ T cells from blood. The CDR3 is CASSPRSATGPRNTIYF. In nucleotides, the CDR3 is TGTGCCAGCTCACCAAGGTCTGCCACAGGGCCTAGAAACACCATATATTTT.